This T cell receptor beta chain originates from a study of molecular identifiers for immune sequencing clone quantification. General study results and limits: Clones above 20 RNA copies held over 98% of effector molecules, under 1% in naive cells.

This clonotype was observed a few times. The antigen remains unidentified. With 6 bases clipped from V and 6 bases from J, the junction kept 6 bases outside the gene matches. The CDR3 length is 16 residues. The germline V gene has CDR1 MNHEY and CDR2 SMNVEV (reference sequence). RNA fractions of 10%, 30% or 50% and about 18,000 to 1,100,000 sorted cells were the source of naive CD8 libraries. Sorting defined naive CD8 T cells as CD8+CD4-CCR7+CD45RA+. MiXCR, run by TCRdb on the PCR reads, gives a single entry per CDR3 protein. The sample lists just under 65,000 distinct CDR3 sequences; under 20% were seen once.

The chain couples TRBV27 to TRBJ2-2; 14 nucleotides align to TRBD2. Sequenced input: naive CD8+ T cells from blood, with Jurkat cell RNA spiked in. Specified subset: FACS-sorted CD8+CD4-CCR7+CD45RA+ naive T cells. The receptor's source is a human donor in good health. Some libraries in this study had Jurkat cell RNA spiked in. The CDR3 DNA is TGTGCCAGCAGCGGGACTAGCGGGAGAGAGGCCGGGGAGCTGTTTTTT. It codes for CASSGTSGREAGELFF.